The clone carrying this T cell receptor (delta chain) was seen a handful of times. Its antigen is unknown. Other DNA sequences in this sample translate to the same CDR3. The sample is drawn from a study of Vδ1+ human thymocytes. Study results and limitations: Thymic TRG and TRD repertoires appeared highly polyclonal. Bulk data may be misread because of unexpected Vdelta2 sequences. Despite high sort purity, approximately 21% of thymic T cell receptor delta sequences were Vdelta2. Donors shared many TRG clonotypes but few TRD clonotypes.

Sorted Vdelta1+ thymocytes were roughly 96% to 99.6% pure. Germline V lookup: CDR1 TSWWSYY, CDR2 QGS. Trimming at V came to 0 bases and at J to 6 bases, leaving 10 bases not matched to a gene. CDR3 length equals 18 residues. Extracted RNA was reverse transcribed into cDNA. CDR3 amplicons came from multiplex PCR with pooled V-gene forward and constant-region reverse primers. TCRdb repeated clone calling on the multiplex PCR reads with CATT. The sample lists tens of thousands of delta-chain clones; about 8% were seen once. The sequence was obtained from a child under three years old who had congenital heart surgery. This sequence joins TRDV1 and TRDJ1; 13 positions match TRDD3. Sequenced sample: Vdelta1+ gamma-delta thymocytes from the thymus. As to subset: FACS-sorted CD3+ TCRalphabeta- TCRVdelta1+ TCRVdelta2- thymocytes. CDR3 nucleotides: TGTGCTCTTGGGGAACTCATCCTTACTGGGGGATACGCCAATAAACTCATCTTT. Residues: CALGELILTGGYANKLIF.